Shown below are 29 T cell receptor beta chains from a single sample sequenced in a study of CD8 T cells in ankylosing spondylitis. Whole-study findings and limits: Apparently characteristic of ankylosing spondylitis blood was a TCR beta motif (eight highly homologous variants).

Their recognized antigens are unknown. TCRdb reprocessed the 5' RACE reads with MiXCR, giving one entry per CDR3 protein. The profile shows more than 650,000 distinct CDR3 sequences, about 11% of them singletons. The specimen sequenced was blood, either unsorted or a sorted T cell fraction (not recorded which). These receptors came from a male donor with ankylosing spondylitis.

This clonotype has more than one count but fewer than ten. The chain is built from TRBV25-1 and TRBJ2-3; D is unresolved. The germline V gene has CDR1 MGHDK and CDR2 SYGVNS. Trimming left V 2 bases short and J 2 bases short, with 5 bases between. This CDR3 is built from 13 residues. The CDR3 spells CASSERNTDTQYF. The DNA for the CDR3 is TGTGCCAGCAGTGAAAGGAACACAGATACGCAGTATTTT.

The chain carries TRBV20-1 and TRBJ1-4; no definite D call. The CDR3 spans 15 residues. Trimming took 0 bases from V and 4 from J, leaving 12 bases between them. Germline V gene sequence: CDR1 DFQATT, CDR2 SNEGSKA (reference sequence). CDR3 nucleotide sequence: TGCAGTGCTAGAGATTATTCGGGCATTAATGAAAAACTGTTTTTT. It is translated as CSARDYSGINEKLFF.

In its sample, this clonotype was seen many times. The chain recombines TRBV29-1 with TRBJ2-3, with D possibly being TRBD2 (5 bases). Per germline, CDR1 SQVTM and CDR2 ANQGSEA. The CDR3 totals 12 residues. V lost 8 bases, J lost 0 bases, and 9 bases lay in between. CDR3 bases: TGCAGCTGCACGGGAAGCACAGATACGCAGTATTTT. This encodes CSCTGSTDTQYF.

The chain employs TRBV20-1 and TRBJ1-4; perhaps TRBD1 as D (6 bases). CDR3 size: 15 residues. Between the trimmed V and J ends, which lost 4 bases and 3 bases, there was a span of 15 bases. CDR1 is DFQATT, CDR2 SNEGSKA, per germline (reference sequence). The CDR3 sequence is CSATQGRVSNEKLFF. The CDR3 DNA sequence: TGCAGTGCTACGCAGGGGCGGGTGTCTAATGAAAAACTGTTTTTT.

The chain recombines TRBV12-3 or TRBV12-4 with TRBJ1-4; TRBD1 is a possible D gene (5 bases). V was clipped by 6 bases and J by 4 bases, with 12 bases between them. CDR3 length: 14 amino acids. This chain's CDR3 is CASRLGTFNEKLFF. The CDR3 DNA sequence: TGTGCCAGCAGGTTGGGGACCTTTAATGAAAAACTGTTTTTT.

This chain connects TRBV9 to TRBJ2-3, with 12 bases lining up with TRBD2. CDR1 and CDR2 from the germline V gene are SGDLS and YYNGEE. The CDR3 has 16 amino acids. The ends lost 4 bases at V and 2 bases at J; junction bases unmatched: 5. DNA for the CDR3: TGTGCCAGCAGCCCAACTAGCGGGAGGAACACAGATACGCAGTATTTT. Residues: CASSPTSGRNTDTQYF.

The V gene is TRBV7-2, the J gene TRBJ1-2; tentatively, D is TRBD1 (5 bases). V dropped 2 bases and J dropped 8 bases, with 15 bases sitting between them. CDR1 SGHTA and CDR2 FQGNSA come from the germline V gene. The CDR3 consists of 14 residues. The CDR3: CASSLTGGLWGYTF. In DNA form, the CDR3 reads TGTGCCAGCAGCTTAACGGGGGGTCTATGGGGCTACACCTTC.

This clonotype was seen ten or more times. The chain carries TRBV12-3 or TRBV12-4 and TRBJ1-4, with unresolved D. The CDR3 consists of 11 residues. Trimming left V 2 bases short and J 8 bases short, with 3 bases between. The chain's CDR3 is CASSLTEKLFF. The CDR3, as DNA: TGTGCCAGCAGTTTAACCGAAAAACTGTTTTTT.

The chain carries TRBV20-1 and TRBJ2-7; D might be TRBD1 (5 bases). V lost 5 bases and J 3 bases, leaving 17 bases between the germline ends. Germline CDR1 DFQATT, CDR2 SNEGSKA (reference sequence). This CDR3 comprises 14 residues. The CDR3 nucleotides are TGCAGTGCTCTGCGGCCGCAGGGAAGCTACGAGCAGTACTTC. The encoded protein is CSALRPQGSYEQYF.

Written as DNA, the CDR3 is TGCAGTGCTAGAAAAAGGACATGGCTAGGTGAAGCTTTCTTT. As protein: CSARKRTWLGEAFF. The gene calls are TRBV20-1 and TRBJ1-1; tentative D call: TRBD1 (5 bases). The CDR3 has 14 amino acids. V lost 2 bases to trimming and J lost 7 bases, with 17 bases between them. Germline V gives CDR1 DFQATT, CDR2 SNEGSKA (reference sequence).

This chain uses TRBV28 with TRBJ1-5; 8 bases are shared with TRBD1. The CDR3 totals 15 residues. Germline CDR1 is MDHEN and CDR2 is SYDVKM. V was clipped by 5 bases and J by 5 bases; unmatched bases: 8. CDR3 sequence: CASSPPDRDYQPQHF. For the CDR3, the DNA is TGTGCCAGCAGTCCCCCGGACAGGGACTATCAGCCCCAGCATTTT.

The CDR3, as DNA: TGCGCCAGCAGTGAGTCGGTGATAGCGGGAGAAGACGAGCAGTACTTC. The encoded protein is CASSESVIAGEDEQYF. The V call is TRBV10-1, the J call TRBJ2-7; 9 bases align to TRBD2. This CDR3 spans 16 amino acids. With 0 bases clipped from V and 5 bases from J, the junction kept 8 bases outside the gene matches. Germline V gene lookup returns CDR1 WNHNN and CDR2 SYGVQD (reference sequence).

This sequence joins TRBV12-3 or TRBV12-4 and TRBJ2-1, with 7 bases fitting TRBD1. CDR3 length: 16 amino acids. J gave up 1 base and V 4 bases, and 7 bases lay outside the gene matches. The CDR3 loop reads CASSSRQGISYNEQFF. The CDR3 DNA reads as TGTGCCAGCAGTTCTAGACAGGGAATTTCCTACAATGAGCAGTTCTTC.

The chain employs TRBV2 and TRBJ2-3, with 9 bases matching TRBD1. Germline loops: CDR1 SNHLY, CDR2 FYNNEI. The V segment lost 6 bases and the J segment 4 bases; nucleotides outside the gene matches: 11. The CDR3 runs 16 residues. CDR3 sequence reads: CASRSPGQGPPDTQYF. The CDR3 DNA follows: TGTGCCAGCAGATCCCCGGGACAGGGACCGCCAGATACGCAGTATTTT.

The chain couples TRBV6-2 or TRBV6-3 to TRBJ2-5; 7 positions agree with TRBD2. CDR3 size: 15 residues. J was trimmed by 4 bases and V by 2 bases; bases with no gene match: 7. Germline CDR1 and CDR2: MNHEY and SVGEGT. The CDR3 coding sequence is TGTGCCAGCAGTTACGGCGGGAGCTTACCAGAGACCCAGTACTTC. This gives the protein CASSYGGSLPETQYF.

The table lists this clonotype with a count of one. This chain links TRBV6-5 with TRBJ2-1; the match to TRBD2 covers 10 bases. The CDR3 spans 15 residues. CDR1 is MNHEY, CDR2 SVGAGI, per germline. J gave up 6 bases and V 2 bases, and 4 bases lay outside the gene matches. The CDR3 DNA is TGTGCCAGCAGTTACCGTCCTAGCGGGAGCAATGAGCAGTTCTTC. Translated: CASSYRPSGSNEQFF.

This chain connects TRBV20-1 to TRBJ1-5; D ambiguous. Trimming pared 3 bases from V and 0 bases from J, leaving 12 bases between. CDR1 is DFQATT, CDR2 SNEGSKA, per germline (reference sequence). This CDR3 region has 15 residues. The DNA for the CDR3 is TGCAGTGCTAGGAGGAGTGGCTATAGCAATCAGCCCCAGCATTTT. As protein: CSARRSGYSNQPQHF.

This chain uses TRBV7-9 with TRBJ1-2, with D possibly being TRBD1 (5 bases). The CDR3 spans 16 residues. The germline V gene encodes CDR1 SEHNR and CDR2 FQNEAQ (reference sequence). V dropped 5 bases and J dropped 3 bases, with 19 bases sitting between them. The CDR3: CASSHITGRGDYGYTF. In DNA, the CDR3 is TGTGCCAGCAGCCATATTACCGGGAGGGGTGACTATGGCTACACCTTC.

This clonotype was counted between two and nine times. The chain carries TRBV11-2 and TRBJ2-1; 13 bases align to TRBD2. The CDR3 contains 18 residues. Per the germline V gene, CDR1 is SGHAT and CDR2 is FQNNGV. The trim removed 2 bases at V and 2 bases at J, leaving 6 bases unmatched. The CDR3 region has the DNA TGTGCCAGCAGCTTAACTAGCGGGAGGGCCTTGACCTACAATGAGCAGTTCTTC. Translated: CASSLTSGRALTYNEQFF.

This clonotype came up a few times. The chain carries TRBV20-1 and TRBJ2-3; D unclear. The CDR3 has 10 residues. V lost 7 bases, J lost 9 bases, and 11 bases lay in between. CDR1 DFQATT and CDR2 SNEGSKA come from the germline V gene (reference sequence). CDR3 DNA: TGCAGTGTACCCTCTGGGACGCAGTATTTT. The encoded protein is CSVPSGTQYF.

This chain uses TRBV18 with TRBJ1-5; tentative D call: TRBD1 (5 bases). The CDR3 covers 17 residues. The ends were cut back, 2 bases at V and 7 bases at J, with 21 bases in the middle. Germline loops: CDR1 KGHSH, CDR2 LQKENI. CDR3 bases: TGTGCCAGCTCACCAACCTCAGGGAGATCCCCTGGGCAGCCCCAGCATTTT. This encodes CASSPTSGRSPGQPQHF.

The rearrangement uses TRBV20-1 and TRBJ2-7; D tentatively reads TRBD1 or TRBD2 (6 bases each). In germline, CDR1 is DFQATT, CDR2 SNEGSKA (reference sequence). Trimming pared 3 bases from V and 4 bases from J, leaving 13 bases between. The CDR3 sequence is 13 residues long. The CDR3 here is CSASEGGGYEQYF. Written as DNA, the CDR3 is TGCAGTGCTAGTGAGGGGGGCGGGTACGAGCAGTACTTC.

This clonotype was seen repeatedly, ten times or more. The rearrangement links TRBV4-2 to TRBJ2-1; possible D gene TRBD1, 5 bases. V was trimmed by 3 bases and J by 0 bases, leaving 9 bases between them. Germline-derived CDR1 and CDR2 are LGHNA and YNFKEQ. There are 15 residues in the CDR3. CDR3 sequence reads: CASSQTDSSYNEQFF. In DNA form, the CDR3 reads TGTGCCAGCAGCCAGACAGATTCCTCCTACAATGAGCAGTTCTTC.

In nucleotides, the CDR3 is TGCAGTGGGACAGGGTTCACAGATACGCAGTATTTT. This gives the protein CSGTGFTDTQYF. V gene TRBV20-1 combines with J gene TRBJ2-3; TRBD1 matches 8 bases. Unmatched junction bases numbered 2, after V lost 7 bases and J lost 2 bases. This CDR3 region has 12 residues. Germline CDR1 DFQATT, CDR2 SNEGSKA (reference sequence).

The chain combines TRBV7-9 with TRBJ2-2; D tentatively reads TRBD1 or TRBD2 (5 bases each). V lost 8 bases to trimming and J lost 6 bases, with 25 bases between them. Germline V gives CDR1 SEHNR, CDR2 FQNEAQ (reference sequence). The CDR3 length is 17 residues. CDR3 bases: TGTGCCAGCCTTCCCTTGCCCCGGGACCCGAGGCCCGGGGAGCTGTTTTTT. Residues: CASLPLPRDPRPGELFF.

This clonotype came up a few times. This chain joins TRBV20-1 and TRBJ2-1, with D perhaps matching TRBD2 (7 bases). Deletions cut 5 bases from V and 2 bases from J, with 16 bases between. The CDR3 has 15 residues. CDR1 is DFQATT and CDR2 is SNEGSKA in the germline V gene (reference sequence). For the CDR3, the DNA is TGCAGTGCTGGGGGGGGCAGGATCACCTACAATGAGCAGTTCTTC. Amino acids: CSAGGGRITYNEQFF.

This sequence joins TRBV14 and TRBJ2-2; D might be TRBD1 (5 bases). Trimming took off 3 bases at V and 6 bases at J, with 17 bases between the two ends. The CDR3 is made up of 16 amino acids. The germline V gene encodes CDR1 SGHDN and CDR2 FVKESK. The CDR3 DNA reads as TGTGCCAGCAGCCACCCTAACCAGGGAAGGGCCGGGGAGCTGTTTTTT. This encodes CASSHPNQGRAGELFF.

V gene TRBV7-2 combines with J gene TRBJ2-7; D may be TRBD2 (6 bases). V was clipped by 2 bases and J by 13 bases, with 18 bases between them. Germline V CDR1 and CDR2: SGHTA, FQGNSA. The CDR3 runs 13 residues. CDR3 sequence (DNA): TGTGCCAGCAGCTTAACTGGGAGGCAGGGTTTCTACTTC. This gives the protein CASSLTGRQGFYF.

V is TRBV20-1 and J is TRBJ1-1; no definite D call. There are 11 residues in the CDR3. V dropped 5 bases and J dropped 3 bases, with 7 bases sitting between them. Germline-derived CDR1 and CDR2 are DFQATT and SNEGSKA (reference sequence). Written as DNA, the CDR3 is TGCAGTGCTCTACCGTACACTGAAGCTTTCTTT. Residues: CSALPYTEAFF.